The 27 T cell receptor beta chains reported below all come from one sample, sequenced in a study of blood T cell repertoires in COVID-19. Profiling relied on immunoSEQ multiplex PCR, and the TCRdb table lists in-frame clones only, not all of them. Of about 110,000 clones listed, over 80% are singletons. The sequencing sample was made of peripheral blood. These receptors all come from a human donor in a cohort sampled during active COVID-19.

V gene TRBV6-2 or TRBV6-3 combines with J gene TRBJ2-1; TRBD2 matches at 11 bases. Per the germline V gene, CDR1 is MNHEY and CDR2 is SVGEGT. The CDR3 has 17 amino acids. V was clipped by 6 bases and J by 5 bases; unmatched bases: 12. The CDR3 region is CASSRQTSGNRNNEQFF. CDR3 sequence (DNA): TGTGCCAGCAGCAGGCAGACTAGCGGGAATAGAAACAATGAGCAGTTCTTC.

The rearrangement joins TRBV7-3 to TRBJ2-3; D is perhaps TRBD2 (5 bases). The CDR3 covers 16 residues. V was trimmed by 5 bases and J by 6 bases, leaving 21 bases between them. Per the germline V gene, CDR1 is SGHTA and CDR2 is FQGTGA. CDR3 DNA: TGTGCCAGCAGCCCCCTCTGGACTGGGCCGGGGGATACGCAGTATTTT. Its protein product is CASSPLWTGPGDTQYF.

The J gene is TRBJ2-1, the V gene TRBV4-2; 8 bases are shared with TRBD2. The CDR3 loop spans 15 amino acids. The J segment lost 8 bases and the V segment lost 3 bases, leaving 9 bases of the junction unmatched. Germline-derived CDR1 and CDR2 are LGHNA and YNFKEQ. CDR3 DNA sequence: TGTGCCAGCAGCCATCCCATTGGACTAGCACATGAGCAGTTCTTC. It encodes CASSHPIGLAHEQFF.

J is TRBJ2-4 and V is TRBV5-8, with unresolved D. Germline V gene sequence: CDR1 SGHTS, CDR2 YDEGEE. CDR3 length: 13 amino acids. The V end lost 3 bases, the J end lost 6 bases, and 10 bases lay between the germline ends. The CDR3 sequence: CASSSNTVNIQYF. The CDR3 DNA is TGTGCCAGCAGCTCCAACACAGTAAACATTCAGTACTTC.

The chain recombines TRBV15 with TRBJ2-7; 8 nucleotides align to TRBD2. The ends lost 5 bases at V and 3 bases at J; junction bases unmatched: 21. Germline assignment: CDR1 LNHNV and CDR2 YYDKDF (reference sequence). This CDR3 spans 19 amino acids. The CDR3 loop reads CATSAHGREAPPSVYEQYF. The CDR3 nucleotides read TGTGCCACCAGCGCACACGGGCGGGAGGCTCCTCCCAGCGTCTACGAGCAGTACTTC.

The rearrangement joins TRBV3-1 (or the pseudogene TRBV3-2) to TRBJ2-2; tentatively, D is TRBD2 (6 bases). The V end was cut by 4 bases, the J end by 4 bases, with 13 bases between. CDR1 and CDR2 from the germline V gene are LGHDT and YNNKEL (reference sequence). The CDR3 covers 15 residues. Here the CDR3 DNA reads TGTGCCAGCAGCCCCACAGTGGGGGGCACCGGGGAGCTGTTTTTT. Encoded protein: CASSPTVGGTGELFF.

The rearrangement uses TRBV5-4 and TRBJ1-2; D possibly corresponds to TRBD1 (5 bases). The CDR3 has 14 residues. V was pared by 1 base and J by 3 bases, with 10 bases between. Germline loops: CDR1 SGHNT, CDR2 YYREEE (reference sequence). CDR3 amino acids: CASSLPGNHYGYTF. The CDR3 DNA reads as TGTGCCAGCAGCTTGCCAGGGAACCACTATGGCTACACCTTC.

The chain employs TRBV27 and TRBJ1-2; a possible D gene is TRBD1 (6 bases). The V gene lost 5 bases and the J gene lost 3 bases, with 16 bases spanning the gap. CDR1 is MNHEY, CDR2 SMNVEV, per germline (reference sequence). The CDR3 sequence is 15 residues long. CDR3 coding DNA: TGTGCCAGCAGTCCCCGGGGGGGGCGATACTATGGCTACACCTTC. It encodes CASSPRGGRYYGYTF.

The genes are TRBV6-4 and TRBJ2-1, with 8 bases matching TRBD1. The CDR3 totals 15 residues. V lost 2 bases to trimming and J lost 1 base; unmatched junction nucleotides: 1. The germline V gene encodes CDR1 MRHNA and CDR2 SNTAGT. DNA of the CDR3: TGTGCCAGCAGTGACGACAGGGGATCCTACAATGAGCAGTTCTTC. As protein: CASSDDRGSYNEQFF.

This clone was recorded only once. The V and J genes are TRBV4-1 and TRBJ1-4, with 9 bases matching TRBD1. CDR3 length equals 21 residues. The V and J ends lost 7 bases and 0 bases, in that order; junction bases with no gene match: 21. Germline loops: CDR1 MGHRA, CDR2 YSYEKL. CDR3 nucleotide sequence: TGCGCCAGCACCACCCGGGGGCCCGGGACAGGGAAGGGGGCAACTAATGAAAAACTGTTTTTT. This gives the protein CASTTRGPGTGKGATNEKLFF.

In this sample, this clone turned up a few times. This sequence joins TRBV5-1 and TRBJ1-6; tentative D call: TRBD1 (6 bases). The CDR3 covers 14 residues. CDR1 SGHRS and CDR2 YFSETQ come from the germline V gene. V lost 6 bases and J 10 bases, leaving 17 bases between the germline ends. The DNA for the CDR3 is TGCGCCAGCACTGGTCAGGGGTTCGGATCACCCCTCCACTTT. This gives the protein CASTGQGFGSPLHF.

The chain uses TRBV5-1 and TRBJ2-7, with TRBD1 matching over 11 bases. The V segment lost 4 bases and the J segment 3 bases; nucleotides outside the gene matches: 12. Per germline, CDR1 SGHRS and CDR2 YFSETQ. The CDR3 has 17 residues. The CDR3 DNA is TGCGCCAGCAGCCTCCACCCCGGGACAGGGGGGTTCTACGAGCAGTACTTC. Translation gives CASSLHPGTGGFYEQYF.

This clone was recorded a few times. The rearrangement links TRBV19 to TRBJ1-2; TRBD1 agrees at 9 bases. This CDR3 has 14 residues. CDR1 and CDR2 from the germline V gene are LNHDA and SQIVND (reference sequence). Trimming at V came to 6 bases and at J to 7 bases, leaving 9 bases not matched to a gene. The DNA for the CDR3 is TGTGCCAGTAGACAAGGGACAGGGACGGGTGGCTACACCTTC. Residues: CASRQGTGTGGYTF.

The chain joins TRBV7-6 to TRBJ2-1; TRBD2 agrees at 10 bases. This CDR3 contains 15 residues. Germline assignment: CDR1 SGHVS and CDR2 FNYEAQ. V was pared by 3 bases and J by 9 bases, with 8 bases of the junction left unmatched. The CDR3 DNA is TGTGCCAGCAGCTTCCAGCGGGGGGGTCCCAGTGAGCAGTTCTTC. Amino acid sequence: CASSFQRGGPSEQFF.

J is TRBJ2-1 and V is TRBV19; D not resolved. This CDR3 has 12 amino acids. Trimming cost V 5 bases and J 10 bases, with 12 bases left between them. Germline V CDR1 and CDR2: LNHDA, SQIVND (reference sequence). The CDR3: CASSWAYAEQFF. Written as DNA, the CDR3 is TGTGCCAGTAGTTGGGCCTACGCAGAGCAGTTCTTC.

For the CDR3, the DNA is TGTGCCAGCAGCCGTGAGTATGGCTACACCTTC. Encoded protein: CASSREYGYTF. The chain links TRBV6-2 or TRBV6-3 to TRBJ1-2; the D is unclear. This CDR3 is 11 amino acids long. V lost 6 bases to trimming and J lost 5 bases, with 7 bases between them. Germline CDR1 is MNHEY and CDR2 is SVGEGT.

The V gene is TRBV19, the J gene TRBJ2-7; TRBD1 agrees at 12 bases. J gave up 0 bases and V 5 bases, and 8 bases lay outside the gene matches. CDR1 is LNHDA and CDR2 is SQIVND in the germline V gene (reference sequence). This CDR3 has 17 residues. Written as DNA, the CDR3 is TGTGCCAGTAGTCCAAGGGACAGGGGGCCGAGCTCCTACGAGCAGTACTTC. Encoded protein: CASSPRDRGPSSYEQYF.

This sequence joins TRBV19 and TRBJ1-2; maybe TRBD1 (5 bases). Germline-derived CDR1 and CDR2 are LNHDA and SQIVND (reference sequence). The CDR3 consists of 13 residues. V dropped 7 bases and J dropped 1 base, with 10 bases sitting between them. The CDR3 bases are TGTGCCAGTAACACGGACATTAACTATGGCTACACCTTC. Translation gives CASNTDINYGYTF.

The chain is built from TRBV7-2 and TRBJ2-1, with D possibly being TRBD1 (5 bases). The CDR3 loop spans 16 amino acids. V lost 5 bases and J 0 bases, leaving 14 bases between the germline ends. Germline V gene sequence: CDR1 SGHTA, CDR2 FQGNSA. The CDR3 is CASSPPGQPSYNEQFF. DNA for the CDR3: TGTGCCAGCAGCCCCCCAGGACAACCCTCCTACAATGAGCAGTTCTTC.

Comments on this clone: Other DNA sequences in this sample translate to the same CDR3. The chain is built from TRBV7-2 and TRBJ2-7; D is undetermined. Germline V lookup: CDR1 SGHTA, CDR2 FQGNSA. The CDR3 length is 13 residues. Trimming left V 2 bases short and J 2 bases short, with 7 bases between. The CDR3 sequence is CASSLPPAYEQYF. The CDR3 bases are TGTGCCAGCAGCTTACCCCCCGCCTACGAGCAGTACTTC.

The J gene is TRBJ1-4, the V gene TRBV7-3; D gene ambiguous. CDR3 length: 20 residues. V was clipped by 3 bases and J by 0 bases, with 23 bases between them. Germline V gives CDR1 SGHTA, CDR2 FQGTGA. The CDR3 DNA reads TGTGCCAGCAGCTTGGCACCCCCGGGGAGAGTAGTTGCAACTAATGAAAAACTGTTTTTT. It specifies CASSLAPPGRVVATNEKLFF.

This clone has only a few counts. V is TRBV19 and J is TRBJ2-7; 13 nucleotides agree with TRBD2. CDR1 is LNHDA and CDR2 is SQIVND in the germline V gene (reference sequence). The CDR3 spans 16 residues. The V and J ends lost 6 bases and 0 bases, in that order; junction bases with no gene match: 5. CDR3 bases: TGTGCCAGTAGGCCGCGGACTAGCGGGGGCTCCTACGAGCAGTACTTC. Translation gives CASRPRTSGGSYEQYF.

The chain employs TRBV18 and TRBJ2-7; a weak D match, TRBD1 (6 bases). Germline V lookup: CDR1 KGHSH, CDR2 LQKENI. V was clipped by 1 base and J by 6 bases, with 13 bases between them. The CDR3 is made up of 14 amino acids. CDR3: CASSPRGDMGEQYF. As DNA, the CDR3 is TGTGCCAGCTCACCACGAGGGGACATGGGCGAGCAGTACTTC.

This clone was seen a single time. This rearrangement joins TRBV6-5 to TRBJ2-1; tentative D call: TRBD2 (6 bases). The ends were cut back, 6 bases at V and 3 bases at J, with 15 bases in the middle. CDR1 and CDR2 from the germline V gene are MNHEY and SVGAGI. The CDR3 is 15 residues long. For the CDR3, the DNA is TGTGCCAGCAGGCCGTCTGGAGGGAGCTACAATGAGCAGTTCTTC. It is translated as CASRPSGGSYNEQFF.

This chain uses TRBV21-1 with TRBJ2-3; TRBD2 was called by the table and not checked on the DNA. TRBV21-1 corresponds to a pseudogene. CDR3 length equals 21 residues. The CDR3 reads CASSKMRPGLAGAWSADTQYF. CDR3 bases: TGTGCCAGCAGCAAAATGAGGCCGGGACTAGCGGGAGCTTGGTCCGCAGATACGCAGTATTTT.

The J gene is TRBJ2-3, the V gene TRBV7-2; 8 nucleotides match TRBD2. CDR1 SGHTA and CDR2 FQGNSA come from the germline V gene. The junction had 6 bases not matched to a gene; V was cut back by 2 bases and J by 2 bases. The CDR3 consists of 16 residues. The DNA of the CDR3 is TGTGCCAGCAGCTTAAAGGGACTAGGGATCACAGATACGCAGTATTTT. Translated: CASSLKGLGITDTQYF.

J is TRBJ2-7 and V is TRBV7-8; D is undetermined. Trimming cost V 1 base and J 10 bases, with 8 bases left between them. Germline CDR1 SGHVS, CDR2 FQNEAQ. This CDR3 spans 11 amino acids. CDR3 loop: CASSLEVAQYF. The CDR3 nucleotides are TGTGCCAGCAGCTTAGAAGTGGCACAGTACTTC.